The TCR beta chain under discussion was sequenced for a study of T cell responses to AZD1222 COVID-19 vaccine. Germline assignment: CDR1 SQVTM and CDR2 ANQGSEA. V was cut by 6 bases and J by 1 base, with 7 bases left in between. This CDR3 is built from 12 residues. Study results and limitations: Just 5 to 7 AZD1222 recipients were seropositive at baseline. It should be noted that donors were predominantly white British and more often female, and clonal diversity was possibly underestimated.

Details on this clone: Its antigen is not identified.

The data were produced by immunoSEQ multiplex PCR, yet TCRdb's version contains in-frame clones alone and is incomplete. Found here are about 130,000 clones, about nine tenths of them singletons; the top ten hold over 9%. This TCR came from an adult who received the AZD1222 COVID-19 vaccine. The chain uses TRBV29-1 and TRBJ1-3; tentative D call: TRBD1 (5 bases). The source material was peripheral blood, sampled 28 days after the second AZD1222 dose. CDR3 protein: CSVSGSGNTIYF. For the CDR3, the DNA is TGCAGCGTCTCAGGGTCTGGAAACACCATATATTTT.